The 29 T cell receptor beta chains below were found in one sample sequenced in a study of blood T cell repertoires in COVID-19. Assay used: immunoSEQ multiplex PCR; TCRdb lists only in-frame clones, some missing. The table has around 140,000 clones, about 86% seen once. Specimen: PBMCs or T cells enriched from blood (not recorded which). Source of these receptors: a man aged 35 to 55 with acute COVID-19.

The sample holds one count of this clone. The chain has TRBV5-1 and TRBJ1-1, with TRBD1 matching 10 bases. The CDR3 spans 14 residues. Losses at the gene ends were 4 bases for V and 5 bases for J; bases not matched to a gene: 5. CDR1 and CDR2 (germline): SGHRS, YFSETQ. CDR3 loop: CASSTPGQGTEAFF. The CDR3 DNA follows: TGCGCCAGCAGCACCCCGGGACAGGGGACTGAAGCTTTCTTT.

The chain employs TRBV5-4 and TRBJ2-3; unclear D gene. The CDR3 contains 12 residues. Per germline, CDR1 SGHNT and CDR2 YYREEE (reference sequence). The V and J ends lost 0 bases and 5 bases respectively, with 4 bases between them. The CDR3 DNA sequence: TGTGCCAGCAGCTTGGATCAAGATACGCAGTATTTT. This gives the protein CASSLDQDTQYF.

The rearrangement joins TRBV14 to TRBJ1-1, with 7 bases aligning to TRBD1. This CDR3 comprises 14 residues. V was pared by 4 bases and J by 6 bases, with 8 bases of the junction left unmatched. Germline values: CDR1 SGHDN, CDR2 FVKESK. CDR3 coding DNA: TGTGCCAGCAGCCGGGGGACAGATCTTCCTGAAGCTTTCTTT. Protein product: CASSRGTDLPEAFF. Looking up the rest from reference TRBV14 and TRBJ1-1 gives the full variable domain: EAGVTQFPSHSVIEKGQTVTLRCDPISGHDNLYWYRRVMGKEIKFLLHFVKESKQDESGMPNNRFLAERTGGTYSTLKVQPAELEDSGVYFCASSRGTDLPEAFFGQGTRLTVV.

CDR3 amino acids: CASSVGRGGNNEQFF. CDR3 nucleotide sequence: TGTGCCAGCAGCGTGGGCCGTGGAGGGAACAATGAGCAGTTCTTC. The genes are TRBV14 and TRBJ2-1; possibly TRBD2 for D (6 bases). Germline V gives CDR1 SGHDN, CDR2 FVKESK. V gave up 5 bases and J gave up 5 bases, with 16 bases separating them. The CDR3 extends over 15 amino acids.

The chain uses TRBV7-9 and TRBJ1-5; D remains unclear. Trimming stripped 3 bases from V and 8 bases from J, with 11 bases between. This CDR3 has 13 amino acids. CDR1 and CDR2 from the germline V gene are SEHNR and FQNEAQ (reference sequence). The CDR3: CASSLTGDEPQHF. CDR3 sequence (DNA): TGTGCCAGCAGCTTGACGGGTGATGAGCCCCAGCATTTT.

This rearrangement joins TRBV14 to TRBJ2-1, with 13 bases matching TRBD2. The CDR3 length is 18 residues. Per germline, CDR1 SGHDN and CDR2 FVKESK. Unmatched junction bases numbered 14, after V lost 2 bases and J lost 10 bases. The CDR3 reads CASSQLRPGLAGAHEQFF. The CDR3 region has the DNA TGTGCCAGCAGCCAACTGAGGCCCGGACTAGCGGGAGCCCACGAGCAGTTCTTC.

The chain recombines TRBV5-1 with TRBJ1-2; tentatively, D is TRBD1 (5 bases). The CDR3 is made up of 14 amino acids. V lost 0 bases and J 5 bases, leaving 11 bases between the germline ends. Germline V gene lookup returns CDR1 SGHRS and CDR2 YFSETQ. CDR3 region: CASSLGGRIYGYTF. The CDR3 DNA reads TGCGCCAGCAGCTTGGGGGGCAGAATATATGGCTACACCTTC.

This clone was counted a single time. CDR3 in amino acids: CASRETGTSGGSYEQYF. CDR3 coding DNA: TGTGCCAGTAGGGAGACCGGGACTAGCGGGGGGTCCTACGAGCAGTACTTC. This chain links TRBV19 with TRBJ2-7; TRBD2 matches 15 bases. CDR1 LNHDA and CDR2 SQIVND come from the germline V gene (reference sequence). The CDR3 sequence is 17 residues long. Germline trimming cut 6 bases from V and 1 base from J; bases unmatched to any gene: 7.

This clone was found once. The CDR3 DNA reads as TGTGCCAGCAGGCGGCCCTACAATGAGCAGTTCTTC. This translates into CASRRPYNEQFF. The chain combines TRBV5-6 with TRBJ2-1; D is unresolved. The germline V gene has CDR1 SGHDT and CDR2 YYEEEE. The CDR3 is 12 residues long. Trimming stripped 5 bases from V and 2 bases from J, with 5 bases between.

The genes are TRBV2 and TRBJ1-5; TRBD1 agrees at 9 bases. With V trimmed by 8 bases and J by 7 bases, 12 bases remained unmatched. CDR1 is SNHLY, CDR2 FYNNEI, per germline. The CDR3 is 15 residues long. CDR3 loop: CASQLTGGASQPQHF. The DNA for the CDR3 is TGTGCCAGCCAGCTTACAGGGGGCGCTTCGCAGCCCCAGCATTTT.

This rearrangement joins TRBV6-2 or TRBV6-3 to TRBJ2-7, with 9 bases matching TRBD1. V was pared by 4 bases and J by 2 bases, with 9 bases of the junction left unmatched. CDR3 size: 16 residues. Germline assignment: CDR1 MNHEY and CDR2 SVGEGT. Written as DNA, the CDR3 is TGTGCCAGCAGTTTCCAACAGGGGGCACCAGCCTACGAGCAGTACTTC. This gives the protein CASSFQQGAPAYEQYF.

This chain uses TRBV10-3 with TRBJ1-3; TRBD1 might be the D (5 bases). V was trimmed by 2 bases and J by 0 bases, leaving 11 bases between them. Germline CDR1 and CDR2: ENHRY and SYGVKD. The CDR3 loop spans 16 amino acids. CDR3 protein: CAISEGGLNSGNTIYF. The CDR3 DNA reads as TGTGCCATCAGTGAGGGGGGACTTAACTCTGGAAACACCATATATTTT.

The table lists this clone with a count of one. The CDR3 DNA follows: TGTGCCAGTGGGACAATCTCTAGCACAGATACGCAGTATTTT. Protein sequence: CASGTISSTDTQYF. This chain links TRBV2 with TRBJ2-3; a possible D gene is TRBD1 (6 bases). V was clipped by 9 bases and J by 0 bases, with 13 bases between them. The CDR3 runs to 14 residues. Germline loops: CDR1 SNHLY, CDR2 FYNNEI.

The genes are TRBV9 and TRBJ2-3; D is undetermined. Trimming took off 2 bases at V and 5 bases at J, with 9 bases between the two ends. Germline V gene sequence: CDR1 SGDLS, CDR2 YYNGEE. The CDR3 covers 13 residues. The CDR3 here is CASSVQAEDTQYF. CDR3 nucleotides: TGTGCCAGCAGCGTTCAGGCAGAAGATACGCAGTATTTT.

J is TRBJ2-3 and V is TRBV7-3; 8 nucleotides line up with TRBD2. CDR3 length: 16 residues. With 7 bases clipped from V and 0 bases from J, the junction kept 9 bases outside the gene matches. Germline assignment: CDR1 SGHTA and CDR2 FQGTGA. Written as DNA, the CDR3 is TGTGCCAGCACCGCCGGGGGGGCGACTAGCACAGATACGCAGTATTTT. This encodes CASTAGGATSTDTQYF.

The chain links TRBV6-5 to TRBJ1-2; perhaps TRBD1 as D (5 bases). CDR3 size: 13 residues. Trimming shortened V by 0 bases and J by 8 bases, and 10 bases separated the two germline ends. Germline CDR1 reads MNHEY; CDR2 reads SVGAGI. Here the CDR3 reads CASSYSGQEGYTF. DNA of the CDR3: TGTGCCAGCAGTTACTCGGGGCAGGAGGGCTACACCTTC.

This clone was observed a handful of times. V gene TRBV24-1 combines with J gene TRBJ1-5; tentatively, D is TRBD1 (6 bases). CDR3 length equals 15 residues. CDR1 is KGHDR and CDR2 is SFDVKD in the germline V gene. V was cut by 5 bases and J by 5 bases, with 15 bases left in between. The chain's CDR3 is CATSGPQGRDQPQHF. The CDR3 DNA reads as TGTGCCACCAGTGGTCCACAGGGAAGGGATCAGCCCCAGCATTTT.

V usage is TRBV10-3 and J usage is TRBJ1-1; no definite D call. V shed 6 bases and J shed 3 bases, with 8 bases lying between them. Germline values: CDR1 ENHRY, CDR2 SYGVKD. CDR3 length equals 12 residues. CDR3: CAISAIDTEAFF. DNA for the CDR3: TGTGCCATCAGCGCCATAGACACTGAAGCTTTCTTT.

The gene calls are TRBV15 and TRBJ2-2; perhaps TRBD1 as D (5 bases). V was cut by 0 bases and J by 7 bases, with 15 bases left in between. Germline assignment: CDR1 LNHNV and CDR2 YYDKDF (reference sequence). There are 16 residues in the CDR3. The CDR3: CATSRDDSLSGGELFF. The CDR3 DNA reads as TGTGCCACCAGCAGAGACGACAGTCTCTCGGGCGGGGAGCTGTTTTTT.

V usage is TRBV5-8 and J usage is TRBJ2-7; D perhaps matches TRBD1 (6 bases). V dropped 4 bases and J dropped 4 bases, with 15 bases sitting between them. The CDR3 extends over 14 amino acids. CDR1 SGHTS and CDR2 YDEGEE come from the germline V gene. The CDR3 region has the DNA TGTGCCAGCAGCCGGGACAAAGAGGGTTACGAGCAGTACTTC. Amino acid sequence: CASSRDKEGYEQYF.

This chain links TRBV7-9 with TRBJ2-7; 7 positions agree with TRBD1. V was pared by 3 bases and J by 0 bases, with 11 bases of the junction left unmatched. Germline CDR1 is SEHNR and CDR2 is FQNEAQ (reference sequence). CDR3 length: 17 residues. In DNA form, the CDR3 reads TGTGCCAGCAGCTTCGAGAGAAAGGGGACAGTCTCCTACGAGCAGTACTTC. Translated: CASSFERKGTVSYEQYF.

The chain uses TRBV27 and TRBJ2-3; 15 bases agree with TRBD2. Germline V CDR1 and CDR2: MNHEY, SMNVEV (reference sequence). V shed 8 bases and J 5 bases; nucleotides not matched to a gene: 8. The CDR3 extends over 16 amino acids. CDR3 in amino acids: CASGWTSGGGLDTQYF. The CDR3 DNA reads as TGTGCCAGCGGTTGGACTAGCGGGGGGGGACTAGATACGCAGTATTTT.

This clone was found a few times. This chain uses TRBV19 with TRBJ2-3, with a tentative D call TRBD2 (7 bases). The CDR3 spans 17 residues. Trimming took off 6 bases at V and 0 bases at J, with 19 bases between the two ends. CDR1 is LNHDA, CDR2 SQIVND, per germline (reference sequence). The CDR3 DNA reads as TGTGCCAGTAGCCCCCAAGGGCGGGGGCCTAGCACAGATACGCAGTATTTT. It codes for CASSPQGRGPSTDTQYF.

This chain connects TRBV7-2 to TRBJ2-1; D remains ambiguous. Trimming stripped 5 bases from V and 10 bases from J, with 6 bases between. CDR3 length: 10 residues. The germline V gene has CDR1 SGHTA and CDR2 FQGNSA. In DNA form, the CDR3 reads TGTGCCAGCAGCCTCGCGGAGCAGTTCTTC. Residues: CASSLAEQFF.

The chain recombines TRBV14 with TRBJ2-7; tentative D call: TRBD1 (5 bases). The CDR3 covers 16 residues. Trimming shortened V by 4 bases and J by 0 bases, and 16 bases separated the two germline ends. CDR1 and CDR2 from the germline V gene are SGHDN and FVKESK. The CDR3 DNA reads as TGTGCCAGCAGCCGACGGACACATCTGAGCTCCTACGAGCAGTACTTC. It translates to CASSRRTHLSSYEQYF.

The rearrangement joins TRBV2 to TRBJ2-4, with 8 bases matching TRBD1. Germline V gene data show CDR1 as SNHLY and CDR2 as FYNNEI. Germline trimming cut 1 base from V and 0 bases from J; bases unmatched to any gene: 11. The CDR3 length is 19 residues. The CDR3 region has the DNA TGTGCCAGCAGTGAAGACGGACAGGGCCGGGACCTAGCCAAAAACATTCAGTACTTC. Translating it yields CASSEDGQGRDLAKNIQYF.

The rearrangement joins TRBV10-1 to TRBJ2-2; tentatively, D is TRBD2 (5 bases). V was clipped by 6 bases and J by 6 bases, with 8 bases between them. CDR3 length equals 12 residues. CDR1 is WNHNN and CDR2 is SYGVQD in the germline V gene (reference sequence). CDR3 amino acids: CASSSAAGELFF. The CDR3 nucleotides are TGCGCCAGCAGCTCAGCGGCCGGGGAGCTGTTTTTT.

V is TRBV5-1 and J is TRBJ2-7; tentatively, D is TRBD1 (6 bases). Trimming stripped 5 bases from V and 5 bases from J, with 14 bases between. The CDR3 has 13 amino acids. CDR1 and CDR2 from the germline V gene are SGHRS and YFSETQ. In DNA, the CDR3 is TGCGCCAGCAGTTACTTACAGGGCGACGAGCAGTACTTC. Its protein product is CASSYLQGDEQYF.

This chain links TRBV27 with TRBJ2-2; 12 bases line up with TRBD2. This CDR3 comprises 14 residues. J gave up 6 bases and V 7 bases, and 3 bases lay outside the gene matches. Germline V gene sequence: CDR1 MNHEY, CDR2 SMNVEV (reference sequence). CDR3 sequence reads: CASNGLAGSGELFF. For the CDR3, the DNA is TGTGCCAGCAATGGACTAGCGGGATCCGGGGAGCTGTTTTTT.